The source of this TCR beta chain is a study of monozygotic twins with inflammatory bowel disease. Regarding the study as a whole: The inverse Simpson measure of TCRbeta diversity was lower in IBD patients than in healthy co-twins. The results supported no single strong signal or clonotype associated with IBD.

For this clonotype: What it binds is unknown.

TCR libraries each used about 3.5 ug of total RNA. Template switching introduced UMIs that contain a 6-nucleotide sample barcode. TCRdb re-called the 5' RACE reads and gives one entry per CDR3 protein, without DNA. The listing records 400,000 to 500,000 distinct CDR3 sequences. Germline loops: CDR1 KGHSH, CDR2 LQKENI. There are 13 residues in the CDR3. This sequence was found in a human donor with ulcerative colitis or Crohn's disease, or a healthy co-twin of an affected twin (not recorded which). The chain is built from TRBV18 and TRBJ1-1; as DNA is missing, the TRBD1 call by TCRdb cannot be tested. The specimen sequenced was blood. The CDR3 loop is CASSPKQGAEAFF.